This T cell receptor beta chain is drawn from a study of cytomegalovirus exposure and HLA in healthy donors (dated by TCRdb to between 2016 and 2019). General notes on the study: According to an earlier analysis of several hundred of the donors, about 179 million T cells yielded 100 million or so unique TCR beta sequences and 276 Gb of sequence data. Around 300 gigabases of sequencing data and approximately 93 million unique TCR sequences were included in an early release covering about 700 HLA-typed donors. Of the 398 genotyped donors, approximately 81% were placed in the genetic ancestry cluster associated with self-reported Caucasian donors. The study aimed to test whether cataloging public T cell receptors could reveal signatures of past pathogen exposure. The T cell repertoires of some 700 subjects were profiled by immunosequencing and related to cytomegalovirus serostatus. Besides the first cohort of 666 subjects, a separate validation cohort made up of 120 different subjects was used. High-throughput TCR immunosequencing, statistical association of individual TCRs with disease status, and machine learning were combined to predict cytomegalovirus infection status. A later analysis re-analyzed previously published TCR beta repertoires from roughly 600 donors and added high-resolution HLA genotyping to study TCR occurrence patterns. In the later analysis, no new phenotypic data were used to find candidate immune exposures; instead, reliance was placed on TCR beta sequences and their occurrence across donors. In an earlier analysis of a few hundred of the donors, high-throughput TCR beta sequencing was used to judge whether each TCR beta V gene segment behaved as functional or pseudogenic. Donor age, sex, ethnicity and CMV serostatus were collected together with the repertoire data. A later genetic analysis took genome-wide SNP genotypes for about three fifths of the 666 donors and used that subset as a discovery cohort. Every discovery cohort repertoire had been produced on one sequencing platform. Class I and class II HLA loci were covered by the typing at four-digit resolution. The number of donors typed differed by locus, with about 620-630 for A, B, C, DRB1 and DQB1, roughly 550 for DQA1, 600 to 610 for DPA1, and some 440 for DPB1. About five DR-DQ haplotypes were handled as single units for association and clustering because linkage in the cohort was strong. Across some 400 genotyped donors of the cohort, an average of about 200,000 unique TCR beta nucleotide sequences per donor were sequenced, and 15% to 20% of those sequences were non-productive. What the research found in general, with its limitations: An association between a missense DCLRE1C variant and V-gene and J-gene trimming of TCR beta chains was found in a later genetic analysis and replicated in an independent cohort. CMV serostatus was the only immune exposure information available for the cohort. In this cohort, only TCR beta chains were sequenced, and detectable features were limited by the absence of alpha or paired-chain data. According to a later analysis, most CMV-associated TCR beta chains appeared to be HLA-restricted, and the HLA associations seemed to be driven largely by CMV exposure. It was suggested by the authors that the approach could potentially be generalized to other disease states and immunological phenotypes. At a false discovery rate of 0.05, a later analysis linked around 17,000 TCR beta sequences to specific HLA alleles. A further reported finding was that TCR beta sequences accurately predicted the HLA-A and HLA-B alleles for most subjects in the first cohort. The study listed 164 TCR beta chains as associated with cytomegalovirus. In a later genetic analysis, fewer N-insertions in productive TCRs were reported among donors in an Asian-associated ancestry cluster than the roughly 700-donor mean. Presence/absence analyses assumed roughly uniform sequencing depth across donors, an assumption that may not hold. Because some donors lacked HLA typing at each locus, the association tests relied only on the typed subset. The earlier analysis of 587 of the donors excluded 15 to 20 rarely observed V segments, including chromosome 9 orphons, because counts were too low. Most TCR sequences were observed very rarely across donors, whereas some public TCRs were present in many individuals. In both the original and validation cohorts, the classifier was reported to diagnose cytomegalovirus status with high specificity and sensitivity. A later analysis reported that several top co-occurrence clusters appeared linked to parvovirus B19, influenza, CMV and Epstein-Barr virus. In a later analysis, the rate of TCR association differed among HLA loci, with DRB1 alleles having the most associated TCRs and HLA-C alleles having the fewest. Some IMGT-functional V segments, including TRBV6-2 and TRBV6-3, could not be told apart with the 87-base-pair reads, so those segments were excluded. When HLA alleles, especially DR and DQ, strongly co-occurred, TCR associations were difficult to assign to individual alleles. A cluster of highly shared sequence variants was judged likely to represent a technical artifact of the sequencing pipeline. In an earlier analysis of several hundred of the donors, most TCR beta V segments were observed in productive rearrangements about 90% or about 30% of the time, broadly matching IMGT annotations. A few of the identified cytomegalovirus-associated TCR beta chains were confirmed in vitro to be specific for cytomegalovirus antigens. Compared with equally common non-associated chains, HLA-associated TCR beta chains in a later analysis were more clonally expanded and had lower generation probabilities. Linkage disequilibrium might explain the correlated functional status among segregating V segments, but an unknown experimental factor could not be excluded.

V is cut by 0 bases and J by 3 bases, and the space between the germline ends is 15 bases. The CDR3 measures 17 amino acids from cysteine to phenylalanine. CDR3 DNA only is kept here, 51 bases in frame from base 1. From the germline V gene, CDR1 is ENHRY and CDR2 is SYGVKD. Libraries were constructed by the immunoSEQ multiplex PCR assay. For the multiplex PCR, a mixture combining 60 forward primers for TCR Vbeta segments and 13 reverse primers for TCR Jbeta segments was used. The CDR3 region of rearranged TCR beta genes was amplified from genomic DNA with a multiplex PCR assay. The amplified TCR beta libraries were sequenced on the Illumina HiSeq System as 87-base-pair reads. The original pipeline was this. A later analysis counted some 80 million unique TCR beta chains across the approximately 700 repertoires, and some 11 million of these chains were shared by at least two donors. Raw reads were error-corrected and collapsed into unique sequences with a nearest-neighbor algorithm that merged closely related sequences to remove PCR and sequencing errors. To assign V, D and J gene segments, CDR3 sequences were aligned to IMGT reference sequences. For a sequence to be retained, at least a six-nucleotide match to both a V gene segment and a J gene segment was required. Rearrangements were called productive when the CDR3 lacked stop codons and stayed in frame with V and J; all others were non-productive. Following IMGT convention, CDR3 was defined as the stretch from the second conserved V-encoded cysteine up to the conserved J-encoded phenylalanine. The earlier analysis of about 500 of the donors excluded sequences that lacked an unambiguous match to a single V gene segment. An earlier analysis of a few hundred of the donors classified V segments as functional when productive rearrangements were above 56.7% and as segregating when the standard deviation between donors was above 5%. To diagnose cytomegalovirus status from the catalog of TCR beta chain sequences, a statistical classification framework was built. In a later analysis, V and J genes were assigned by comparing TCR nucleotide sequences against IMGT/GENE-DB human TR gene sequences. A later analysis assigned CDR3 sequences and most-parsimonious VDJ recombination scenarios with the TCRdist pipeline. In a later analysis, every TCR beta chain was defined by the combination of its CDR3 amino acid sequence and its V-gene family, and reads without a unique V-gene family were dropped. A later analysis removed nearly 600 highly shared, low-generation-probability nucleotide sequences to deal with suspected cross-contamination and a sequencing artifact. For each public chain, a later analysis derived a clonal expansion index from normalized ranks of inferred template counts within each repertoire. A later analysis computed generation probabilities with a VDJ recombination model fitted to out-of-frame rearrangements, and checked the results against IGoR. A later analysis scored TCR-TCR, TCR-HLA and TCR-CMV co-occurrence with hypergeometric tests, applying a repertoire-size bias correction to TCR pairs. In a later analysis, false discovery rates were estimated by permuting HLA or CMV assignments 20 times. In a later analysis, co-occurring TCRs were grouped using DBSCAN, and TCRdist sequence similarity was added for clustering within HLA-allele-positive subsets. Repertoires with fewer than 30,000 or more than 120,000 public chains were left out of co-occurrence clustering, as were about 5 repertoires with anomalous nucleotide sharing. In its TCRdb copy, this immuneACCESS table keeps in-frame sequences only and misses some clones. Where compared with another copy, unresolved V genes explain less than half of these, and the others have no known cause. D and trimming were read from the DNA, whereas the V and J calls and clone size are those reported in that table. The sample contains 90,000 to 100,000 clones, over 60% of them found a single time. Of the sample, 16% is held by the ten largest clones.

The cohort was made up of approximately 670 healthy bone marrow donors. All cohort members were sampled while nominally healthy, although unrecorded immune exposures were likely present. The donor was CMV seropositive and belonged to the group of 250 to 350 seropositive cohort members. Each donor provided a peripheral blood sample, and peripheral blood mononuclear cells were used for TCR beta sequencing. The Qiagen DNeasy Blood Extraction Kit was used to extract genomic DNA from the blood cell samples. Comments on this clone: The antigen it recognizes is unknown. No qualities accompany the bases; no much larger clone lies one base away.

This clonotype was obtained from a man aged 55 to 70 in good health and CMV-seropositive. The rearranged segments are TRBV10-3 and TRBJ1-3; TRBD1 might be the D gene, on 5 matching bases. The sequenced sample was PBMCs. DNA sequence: TGTGCCATCAGTGAGTCGATGGCAAGAAGGGGTGGAAACACCATATATTTT. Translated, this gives CAISESMARRGGNTIYF.